This TCR beta chain was profiled in a study of blood T cell repertoires in COVID-19. Study details: PBMCs, B-cell-depleted T cells, or T cells provided the cDNA or gDNA that made up the material.

Across over 20 US areas, participants ranged in age from roughly 18 to 95 years. Membership in each cohort depended on participant-reported clinical history. The CDR3 runs 11 residues. Germline CDR1 and CDR2: SGHDN and FVKESK. Losses at the gene ends were 5 bases for V and 14 bases for J; bases not matched to a gene: 4. Study processing details: Amplification of reference gene primers provided the estimated nucleated cell counts. TCRdb's table, derived via immunoSEQ multiplex PCR, lists solely in-frame clones and lacks some. That table supplies the V and J calls and clone size; D and trimming were determined from the DNA. The data show around 180,000 clones, about 88% seen once.

The sample taken for sequencing was PBMCs or T cells enriched from blood (not recorded which). This sequence was found in a woman aged 40 to 49 with acute COVID-19. This chain uses TRBV14 with TRBJ2-1, with 9 bases that match TRBD2. CDR3 amino acids: CASSAAGGKFF. The CDR3 DNA sequence: TGTGCCAGCAGCGCCGCGGGAGGGAAGTTCTTC.